This TCR beta chain was identified in a study of human thymus T cells. Germline loops: CDR1 SGHNT, CDR2 YYREEE (reference sequence). The CDR3 totals 16 residues. The V segment lost 4 bases and the J segment 3 bases; nucleotides outside the gene matches: 12. General study points: Among thymic and blood repertoires, usage of V and J genes appeared biased.

TCRdb's table, derived via immunoSEQ multiplex PCR, lists solely in-frame clones and lacks some. The table has tens of thousands of clones, 90% to 95% seen once. In corrective heart surgery, resections were taken, and these provided the thymus tissue. The donor group consisted of healthy Finnish infants who were having corrective surgery for congenital heart defects. About this clone: What it binds is unknown.

This clonotype was obtained from a girl younger than two with a congenital heart defect but otherwise immunologically healthy. Sequencing was done on a sample of thymus tissue. The chain links TRBV5-4 to TRBJ1-2; 7 positions match TRBD1. CDR3 sequence reads: CASSVPTGSIYYGYTF. For the CDR3, the DNA is TGTGCCAGCAGCGTACCGACAGGGTCTATTTACTATGGCTACACCTTC. Variable domain in full (rest from reference TRBV5-4 and TRBJ1-2): ETGVTQSPTHLIKTRGQQVTLRCSSQSGHNTVSWYQQALGQGPQFIFQYYREEENGRGNFPPRFSGLQFPNYSSELNVNALELDDSALYLCASSVPTGSIYYGYTFGSGTRLTVV.